The 8 T cell receptor beta chains below come from one sample, sequenced in a study of T cells in Graves' hyperthyroidism and ophthalmopathy. Using RNA transcripts as the source, TCR beta CDR3 regions were amplified. HTBI primers were used for first-round RT-PCR of the TCR CDR3. TCRdb used MiXCR to reprocess the multiplex PCR reads, holding one entry per CDR3 protein. The sample holds 300,000 to 450,000 distinct CDR3 sequences, about 18% seen once. Source material: blood. These receptors were obtained from a man younger than 35 with Graves' ophthalmopathy.

This clonotype has at least ten counts. The chain links TRBV7-2 to TRBJ2-1, with D unresolved. The CDR3 sequence is 16 residues long. Germline V gene lookup returns CDR1 SGHTA and CDR2 FQGNSA. Trimming took off 2 bases at V and 8 bases at J, with 19 bases between the two ends. As DNA, the CDR3 is TGTGCCAGCAGCTTAACGATAACAGCATCGTACGATGAGCAGTTCTTC. It codes for CASSLTITASYDEQFF.

This clonotype was detected ten times or more. The chain links TRBV12-3 or TRBV12-4 to TRBJ1-4; possible D gene TRBD1, 5 bases. The ends were cut back, 2 bases at V and 7 bases at J, with 14 bases in the middle. The CDR3 runs 15 residues. This CDR3 reads CASSLWGSDIEKLFF. For the CDR3, the DNA is TGTGCCAGCAGTTTATGGGGGTCAGACATTGAAAAACTGTTTTTT.

This chain links TRBV5-6 with TRBJ2-7; 10 nucleotides line up with TRBD1. Looked up from germline, CDR1 is SGHDT and CDR2 is YYEEEE. J was trimmed by 7 bases and V by 3 bases; bases with no gene match: 4. The CDR3 has 13 residues. The CDR3 loop is CASSSTGGPEQYF. For the CDR3, the DNA is TGTGCCAGCAGCTCGACAGGGGGCCCGGAGCAGTACTTC.

This clonotype was seen at least ten times. CDR3 loop: CSGTANYGYTF. DNA of the CDR3: TGCAGCGGGACGGCTAACTATGGCTACACCTTC. The J gene is TRBJ1-2, the V gene TRBV20-1; TRBD1 is a possible D gene (5 bases). Germline CDR1 DFQATT, CDR2 SNEGSKA (reference sequence). The CDR3 spans 11 residues.

The chain is built from TRBV28 and TRBJ2-1, with D unclear. CDR1 and CDR2 (germline): MDHEN, SYDVKM. The germline V and J ends were trimmed by 6 bases and 10 bases, with 7 bases remaining between them. The CDR3 has 10 amino acids. The CDR3: CASSFGEQFF. The CDR3 bases are TGTGCCAGCAGCTTTGGGGAGCAGTTCTTC.

This clonotype has just a few counts. This chain joins TRBV4-1 and TRBJ2-5; D is possibly TRBD1 (6 bases). The V and J ends lost 3 bases and 1 base respectively, with 9 bases between them. The germline CDR1 and CDR2 sequences are MGHRA and YSYEKL. CDR3 length equals 14 residues. CDR3 DNA sequence: TGCGCCAGCAGCCACCCAGGGGTCCAAGAGACCCAGTACTTC. Translated, it gives CASSHPGVQETQYF.

This clonotype was detected a few times. Compared with germline, one end of the junction differs, possibly owing to a read error. This chain connects TRBV6-1 to TRBJ1-6, with no clear D. The germline V gene encodes CDR1 MNHNS and CDR2 SASEGT. The CDR3 is made up of 14 amino acids. The CDR3 DNA is TGTGCCAGCGAGGAAGGAGGGAGAGCTTCACCCCCCCACTTT. Amino acid sequence: CASEEGGRASPPHF.

For this clonotype: Since a much larger clone is just one base distant, this may be a read error. The gene calls are TRBV2 and TRBJ1-2; 9 bases fit TRBD1. The CDR3 is 13 amino acids. In germline, CDR1 is SNHLY, CDR2 FYNNEI. The CDR3 reads CASSERTGDGCTF. Written as DNA, the CDR3 is TGTGCCAGCAGCGAGCGGACAGGGGACGGCTGCACCTTC.